These T cell receptor beta chains were read from a single sample in a study of metastatic and nonmetastatic thyroid tumors. TCRdb re-called clones via MiXCR from the PCR reads. This table holds about 18,000 clones, roughly 24% found once. Sequenced material: adjacent normal tissue. Receptors originate from a female donor with papillary thyroid cancer or a benign thyroid nodule (not recorded which). Some clones in this sample may be carry-over from other donors' samples. Each CDR3 is given with its conserved first and last residue. Each record gives: clone size, J gene, D gene, V gene, CDR3 protein, CDR3 DNA. The D gene is left open where the match is weak. For some rows the clone size is stated as once, few or many, or as a class when expanded; others skip it.

few,TRBJ2-7,-,TRBV5-1,CASRDSQAHEQYF,TGCGCCAGCCGGGACTCCCAAGCCCACGAGCAGTACTTC
-,TRBJ2-7,-,TRBV9,CASSAAIGYEQYF,TGTGCCAGTTCAGCCGCTATAGGTTACGAGCAGTACTTC
-,TRBJ2-7,-,TRBV12-3/TRBV12-4,CASSGRTGVYEQYF,TGTGCCAGCAGCGGGCGGACGGGGGTCTACGAGCAGTACTTC
few,TRBJ1-1,TRBD1,TRBV27,CASSIGTGIEAFF,TGTGCCAGCAGTATCGGGACAGGGATTGAAGCTTTCTTT
-,TRBJ2-3,-,TRBV9,CASSVGGQPDTQYF,TGTGCCAGCAGCGTAGGTGGACAGCCAGATACGCAGTATTTT
large,TRBJ1-1,-,TRBV27,CASSPPPGRKNTEAFF,TGTGCCAGCTCTCCCCCCCCGGGACGGAAGAACACTGAAGCTTTCTTT
-,TRBJ1-1,-,TRBV11-2,CASSLGARVDVFTEAFF,TGTGCCAGCAGCTTAGGGGCCAGGGTAGATGTATTCACTGAAGCTTTCTTT
-,TRBJ1-1,-,TRBV7-3,CASSSTGTDEAFF,TGTGCCAGCAGCTCTACAGGAACGGATGAAGCTTTCTTT
few,TRBJ1-3,-,TRBV6-1,CASQEGRGNTIYF,TGTGCCAGCCAAGAGGGCCGTGGAAACACCATATATTTT
-,TRBJ2-1,-,TRBV20-1,CSAAQNGGQYNEQFF,TGCAGTGCGGCACAAAACGGAGGACAGTACAATGAGCAGTTCTTC
-,TRBJ1-1,TRBD1,TRBV6-2/TRBV6-3,CASSFILGQANTEAFF,TGTGCCAGCAGTTTCATCCTCGGACAGGCGAACACTGAAGCTTTCTTT
-,TRBJ2-7,-,TRBV7-9,CATGGDEQYF,TGTGCCACCGGTGGGGACGAGCAGTACTTC
-,TRBJ2-6,-,TRBV28,CASTPPGANVLTF,TGTGCCAGCACACCCCCTGGGGCCAACGTCCTGACTTTC
-,TRBJ1-1,-,TRBV6-1,CASTRSLGTEAFF,TGTGCCAGCACCCGATCGCTGGGTACTGAAGCTTTCTTT
many,TRBJ1-2,-,TRBV6-1,CASRSLLFGYTF,TGTGCCAGCAGGTCCCTCCTGTTTGGCTACACCTTC
-,TRBJ2-1,TRBD1,TRBV20-1,CSARVGQGLWEQFF,TGCAGTGCTAGAGTGGGACAGGGGTTGTGGGAGCAGTTCTTC
-,TRBJ2-5,-,TRBV20-1,CSGSQQVGETQYF,TGCAGTGGCTCCCAACAGGTTGGAGAGACCCAGTACTTC
-,TRBJ1-2,TRBD1,TRBV12-3/TRBV12-4,CASSWGRGLDGYTF,TGTGCCAGCAGTTGGGGCAGGGGGCTGGATGGCTACACCTTC
-,TRBJ1-1,-,TRBV29-1,CSVDGTEAFF,TGCAGCGTTGACGGGACTGAAGCTTTCTTT
-,TRBJ1-1,TRBD1,TRBV4-1,CASCQGGPSEAFF,TGCGCCAGCTGCCAGGGGGGGCCTTCTGAAGCTTTCTTT
many,TRBJ1-2,-,TRBV6-2/TRBV6-3,CASSRSGHGYTF,TGTGCCAGCAGTCGGTCAGGGCATGGCTACACCTTC
few,TRBJ1-6,-,TRBV28,CASSFEEAYNSPLHF,TGTGCCAGCAGTTTTGAGGAAGCCTATAATTCACCCCTCCACTTT
-,TRBJ2-6,-,TRBV6-2/TRBV6-3,CACSSRQGVSGANVLTF,TGTGCCTGCAGTTCTCGGCAGGGAGTCTCTGGGGCCAACGTCCTGACTTTC
-,TRBJ2-1,-,TRBV5-4,CASSLKEEPYNEQFF,TGTGCCAGCAGCTTAAAGGAGGAACCCTACAATGAGCAGTTCTTC
-,TRBJ1-1,-,TRBV28,CASSFPSRWDTEAFF,TGTGCCAGCAGTTTTCCCTCAAGGTGGGACACTGAAGCTTTCTTT
-,TRBJ2-7,TRBD1,TRBV2,CASSRDREQEQYF,TGTGCCAGCAGCCGGGACAGGGAGCAAGAGCAGTACTTC
few,TRBJ1-2,-,TRBV27,CASKTTGYGYTF,TGTGCCAGCAAGACCACAGGGTACGGCTACACCTTC
-,TRBJ2-1,-,TRBV6-1,CASSEIVYVHEQFF,TGTGCCAGCAGTGAAATAGTATACGTCCATGAGCAGTTCTTC
few,TRBJ2-7,TRBD2,TRBV19,CASSIESGGAYEQYF,TGTGCCAGTAGTATAGAATCCGGGGGGGCCTACGAGCAGTACTTC
-,TRBJ2-7,TRBD1,TRBV5-1,CASSSARTGDSRSQYF,TGCGCCAGCAGCTCGGCCCGGACAGGGGATTCGCGTTCGCAGTACTTC
-,TRBJ2-5,-,TRBV6-1,CASSLQGGVEETQYF,TGTGCCAGCAGTTTACAGGGAGGCGTAGAAGAGACCCAGTACTTC
-,TRBJ1-6,-,TRBV6-1,CASSVRDYYNSPLHF,TGTGCCAGCAGTGTGAGGGATTACTATAATTCACCCCTCCACTTT
-,TRBJ1-6,-,TRBV2,CASSGTRTNSPLHF,TGTGCCAGCAGCGGGACACGGACTAATTCACCCCTCCACTTT
-,TRBJ1-5,TRBD1,TRBV19,CASSRTGQVLNSNQPQHF,TGTGCCAGTAGTCGCACGGGACAGGTTCTTAATAGCAATCAGCCCCAGCATTTT
-,TRBJ2-3,-,TRBV11-2,CASSPLGPPKFPDTQYF,TGTGCCAGCAGCCCGTTAGGACCTCCTAAATTCCCGGATACGCAGTATTTT
few,TRBJ2-7,TRBD1,TRBV29-1,CSVPGTDNYEQYF,TGCAGCGTTCCCGGGACAGACAATTACGAGCAGTACTTC
-,TRBJ2-7,-,TRBV6-1,CASWGYEQYF,TGTGCCAGTTGGGGTTACGAGCAGTACTTC
-,TRBJ1-2,TRBD1,TRBV2,CVSSDRRQGAGYTF,TGTGTCAGCAGTGACCGGAGACAGGGGGCTGGCTACACCTTC
-,TRBJ2-1,TRBD2,TRBV4-3,CASSQSPIAGGSDEQFF,TGCGCCAGCAGCCAATCACCTATAGCGGGAGGAAGCGATGAGCAGTTCTTC
-,TRBJ2-7,TRBD2,TRBV5-4,CASSLAGGSYYEQYF,TGTGCCAGCAGCTTGGCGGGGGGGTCGTACTACGAGCAGTACTTC